Included here is one TCR beta chain sequence, with context. Produced via immunoSEQ multiplex PCR; TCRdb's table is partial and in-frame only. The sample contains some 150,000 clones, about 94% of which appear only once. This sample is drawn from a study of cytomegalovirus exposure and HLA in healthy donors. The sequenced sample consisted of PBMCs. The clonotype was recovered from a man between 18 and 35 years old in good health and CMV-seropositive.

The CDR3 sequence: CASSLGLAGDNWDEQFF. The DNA of the CDR3 is TGTGCCAGCAGCTTAGGCCTAGCGGGAGATAACTGGGATGAGCAGTTCTTC. V is TRBV13 and J is TRBJ2-1; TRBD2 agrees at 10 bases. The germline gives CDR1 PRHDT, CDR2 FYEKMQ (reference sequence). The CDR3 loop spans 17 amino acids. Trimming at V came to 0 bases and at J to 8 bases, leaving 10 bases not matched to a gene.